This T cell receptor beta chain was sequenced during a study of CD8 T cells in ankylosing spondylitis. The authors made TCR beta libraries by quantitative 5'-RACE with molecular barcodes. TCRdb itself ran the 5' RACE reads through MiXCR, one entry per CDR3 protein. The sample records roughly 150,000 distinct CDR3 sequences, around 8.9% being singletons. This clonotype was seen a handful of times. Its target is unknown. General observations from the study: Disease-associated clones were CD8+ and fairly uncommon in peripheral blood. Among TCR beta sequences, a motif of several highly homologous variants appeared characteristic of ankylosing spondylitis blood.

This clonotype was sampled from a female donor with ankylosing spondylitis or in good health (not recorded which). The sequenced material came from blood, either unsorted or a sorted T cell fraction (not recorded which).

The CDR3 sequence: CASTKRLGELFF. The CDR3 bases are TGTGCCAGCACCAAACGCCTCGGGGAGCTGTTTTTT. The chain employs TRBV6-5 and TRBJ2-2, with D unresolved. Trimming took off 7 bases at V and 7 bases at J, with 10 bases between the two ends. Germline V gives CDR1 MNHEY, CDR2 SVGAGI. The CDR3 is 12 residues long.